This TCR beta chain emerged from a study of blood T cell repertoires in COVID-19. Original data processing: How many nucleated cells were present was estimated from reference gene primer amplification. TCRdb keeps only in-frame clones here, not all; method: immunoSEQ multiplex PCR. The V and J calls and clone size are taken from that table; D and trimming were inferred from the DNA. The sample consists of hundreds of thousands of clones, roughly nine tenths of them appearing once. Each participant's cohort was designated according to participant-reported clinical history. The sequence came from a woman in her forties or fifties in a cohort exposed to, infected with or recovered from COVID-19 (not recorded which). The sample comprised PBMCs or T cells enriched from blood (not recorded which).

The CDR3 DNA is TGCGCCAGCAGCTGGGGAGGGACATCTACTCAAGAGACCCAGTACTTC. It encodes CASSWGGTSTQETQYF. The chain joins TRBV5-1 to TRBJ2-5; D might be TRBD2 (7 bases). From germline, CDR1 is SGHRS and CDR2 YFSETQ. The CDR3 runs 16 residues. V shed 3 bases and J shed 2 bases, with 17 bases lying between them. Filled out from reference TRBV5-1 and TRBJ2-5, the complete variable domain reads KAGVTQTPRYLIKTRGQQVTLSCSPISGHRSVSWYQQTPGQGLQFLFEYFSETQRNKGNFPGRFSGRQFSNSRSEMNVSTLELGDSALYLCASSWGGTSTQETQYFGPGTRLLVL.